This T cell receptor (beta chain) comes out of a study of blood T cell repertoires in COVID-19. On the study more broadly: Both acute and convalescent COVID-19 samples were obtained from the United States, Italy and Spain. In each case, the material was cDNA or gDNA derived from T cells, B-cell-depleted T cells, or PBMCs.

In this sample, this clone turned up a few times. Authors' processing steps: Amplified reference gene primers provided the basis for estimating nucleated cell counts. TCRdb keeps only in-frame clones here, not all; method: immunoSEQ multiplex PCR. V and J calls and clone size are those listed in that table; D and trimming were worked out from the DNA. The sample consists of tens of thousands of clones, 75% to 90% of them appearing once. The CDR3 runs 15 residues. V lost 5 bases and J lost 3, with 13 bases in between. In germline, CDR1 is LNHDA, CDR2 SQIVND (reference sequence). The chain uses TRBV19 and TRBJ2-2, with D possibly matching TRBD2 (6 bases). Sequencing was performed on peripheral blood. The clonotype was recovered from a man aged 55-75 years with acute or convalescent COVID-19. Here the CDR3 DNA reads TGTGCCAGTAGTCCCCTCGGGAGCGACACCGGGGAGCTGTTTTTT. Translated, it gives CASSPLGSDTGELFF.